A single sample gave rise to the 3 T cell receptor beta chains below, sequenced in a study of T cells after yellow fever vaccination. MiXCR, applied by TCRdb to the 5' RACE reads, yields one record per CDR3 protein. Of 400,000 or so distinct CDR3 sequences in the sample, about 9.9% were seen once. The material sequenced was PBMCs, taken on the day of the first yellow fever vaccination. These receptors were obtained from a man between 18 and 35 years old who received the YFV17D yellow fever vaccine.

The V and J genes are TRBV6-2 or TRBV6-3 and TRBJ2-7; 7 bases line up with TRBD1. This CDR3 region has 12 residues. CDR1 MNHEY and CDR2 SVGEGT come from the germline V gene. V lost 5 bases to trimming and J lost 4 bases; unmatched junction nucleotides: 2. The CDR3 region is CASSETGYEQYF. CDR3 sequence (DNA): TGTGCCAGCAGTGAGACAGGGTACGAGCAGTACTTC.

As for this clonotype: Its ends do not fully match the called genes, so a read error is possible. The rearrangement uses TRBV5-6 and TRBJ2-2; TRBD2 might be the D (5 bases). The CDR3 spans 14 residues. Germline CDR1 and CDR2: SGHDT and YYEEEE. CDR3 protein: CASSFSPNTGEPFF. CDR3 in DNA: TGTGCCAGCAGCTTTAGTCCGAACACCGGGGAGCCGTTTTTT.

The sample holds many counts of this clonotype. The V gene is TRBV12-3 or TRBV12-4, the J gene TRBJ2-3, with TRBD1 as a possible D gene (6 bases). This CDR3 is built from 14 residues. V lost 4 bases and J lost 1, with 9 bases in between. For the CDR3, the DNA is TGTGCCAGCAGTTCCCGACAGGGCACAGATACGCAGTATTTT. This gives the protein CASSSRQGTDTQYF.